Below are 27 T cell receptor beta chains sequenced from a single sample in a study of T cells expressing NK-cell markers. No DNA is given; TCRdb re-called the 5' RACE reads and lists each CDR3 protein once. The table lists hundreds of thousands of distinct CDR3 sequences. Specimen: blood T cells: a sorted CD56 or NKG2C T cell subset, CD4+ or CD8+ T cells, or bulk PBMC T cells (not recorded which). The receptors originated from a woman aged 18 to 75 in good health.

The V call is TRBV29-1, the J call TRBJ2-5; TCRdb designates TRBD1, a call that cannot be tested without DNA. CDR3 length equals 15 residues. Germline loops: CDR1 SQVTM, CDR2 ANQGSEA. The CDR3 protein is CSASFGTGGGETQYF.

The chain has TRBV4-3 and TRBJ2-7; TCRdb's D call of TRBD1 is untestable without DNA. The CDR3 runs 14 residues. In germline, CDR1 is LGHNA, CDR2 YSLEER. CDR3 residues: CASSRGAVSYEQYF.

This chain connects TRBV6-5 to TRBJ1-1; with no DNA, the TCRdb D assignment of TRBD1 cannot be verified. This CDR3 spans 15 amino acids. The germline V gene encodes CDR1 MNHEY and CDR2 SVGAGI. The CDR3 region is CASSFTGGGETEAFF.

The chain employs TRBV29-1 and TRBJ2-7; TCRdb lists TRBD2, though no DNA is available to test this call. The V gene's germline CDR1 is SQVTM and CDR2 ANQGSEA. The CDR3 runs 13 residues. CDR3 loop: CSGGLAGSYEQYF.

The chain employs TRBV10-3 and TRBJ2-3; TCRdb selects TRBD1, and the lack of DNA leaves this call unchecked. The CDR3 loop spans 15 amino acids. CDR1 and CDR2 from the germline V gene are ENHRY and SYGVKD. CDR3 amino acids: CAISGGGEVADTQYF.

The chain employs TRBV5-1 and TRBJ2-3. The CDR3 is 11 residues long. Germline assignment: CDR1 SGHRS and CDR2 YFSETQ. The chain's CDR3 is CASSDLDTQYF. The full variable domain, in which reference TRBV5-1 and TRBJ2-3 provide the parts outside the CDR3, is KAGVTQTPRYLIKTRGQQVTLSCSPISGHRSVSWYQQTPGQGLQFLFEYFSETQRNKGNFPGRFSGRQFSNSRSEMNVSTLELGDSALYLCASSDLDTQYFGPGTRLTVL.

The chain uses TRBV20-1 and TRBJ2-1; TCRdb outputs TRBD2, but without DNA this stays unchecked. The CDR3 totals 14 residues. In germline, CDR1 is DFQATT, CDR2 SNEGSKA (reference sequence). The chain's CDR3 is CSARLAGAHNEQFF.

The chain combines TRBV5-6 with TRBJ1-2. This CDR3 spans 15 amino acids. Germline CDR1 and CDR2: SGHDT and YYEEEE. The CDR3 sequence: CASSLAGQRYYGYTF.

The chain joins TRBV7-2 to TRBJ2-1; the D call from TCRdb, TRBD1, cannot be confirmed without DNA. The germline V gene has CDR1 SGHTA and CDR2 FQGNSA. The CDR3 extends over 16 amino acids. The CDR3 sequence: CASSLQGTYALDEQFF.

V gene TRBV19 combines with J gene TRBJ2-1. In germline, CDR1 is LNHDA, CDR2 SQIVND (reference sequence). The CDR3 contains 15 residues. The CDR3 region is CASSIESSIRNEQFF.

The rearrangement uses TRBV4-2 and TRBJ2-5; TCRdb's D call, TRBD2, is unchecked because there is no DNA. The length of the CDR3 is 15 residues. Germline V gene sequence: CDR1 LGHNA, CDR2 YNFKEQ. CDR3 in amino acids: CASSQDVLTKETQYF.

The gene calls are TRBV5-1 and TRBJ1-2; absent DNA, TCRdb's TRBD1 call cannot be checked. Per the germline V gene, CDR1 is SGHRS and CDR2 is YFSETQ. The CDR3 has 15 amino acids. CDR3 region: CASSRGSVDFDGYTF. Using reference TRBV5-1 and TRBJ1-2 for the parts outside the CDR3, the full variable domain is KAGVTQTPRYLIKTRGQQVTLSCSPISGHRSVSWYQQTPGQGLQFLFEYFSETQRNKGNFPGRFSGRQFSNSRSEMNVSTLELGDSALYLCASSRGSVDFDGYTFGSGTRLTVV.

This chain uses TRBV11-2 with TRBJ2-5; TCRdb lists TRBD2, though no DNA is available to test this call. The CDR3 has 16 residues. Germline CDR1 is SGHAT and CDR2 is FQNNGV. This CDR3 reads CASSPTGGAWGETQYF.

The gene calls are TRBV15 and TRBJ2-1; the TRBD1 assignment by TCRdb is unverifiable without DNA. From germline, CDR1 is LNHNV and CDR2 YYDKDF (reference sequence). This CDR3 contains 15 residues. The CDR3 region is CATGDLGGNFNEQFF. Variable domain in full (rest from reference TRBV15 and TRBJ2-1): DAMVIQNPRYQVTQFGKPVTLSCSQTLNHNVMYWYQQKSSQAPKLLFHYYDKDFNNEADTPDNFQSRRPNTSFCFLDIRSPGLGDTAMYLCATGDLGGNFNEQFFGPGTRLTVL.

The CDR3 loop is CASTGEGARNEQFF. The chain links TRBV4-1 to TRBJ2-1; the TRBD1 assignment by TCRdb is unverifiable without DNA. CDR1 is MGHRA, CDR2 YSYEKL, per germline. CDR3 length equals 14 residues.

The V gene is TRBV5-4, the J gene TRBJ2-4; there is no DNA to check the TCRdb D call of TRBD1. Germline CDR1 reads SGHNT; CDR2 reads YYREEE (reference sequence). The CDR3 totals 12 residues. Here the CDR3 reads CASSPTGDIQYF.

The V and J genes are TRBV11-2 and TRBJ2-3; lacking DNA, the TRBD1 call made by TCRdb goes unchecked. The CDR3 runs to 16 residues. Germline CDR1 reads SGHAT; CDR2 reads FQNNGV. The CDR3 spells CASSPSPSGGRGTQYF.

The chain is built from TRBV7-9 and TRBJ2-6. Germline loops: CDR1 SEHNR, CDR2 FQNEAQ (reference sequence). The CDR3 loop spans 14 amino acids. CDR3 loop: CASSSASGANVLTF.

Here the CDR3 reads CASSPRWDRANEKLFF. The genes are TRBV7-2 and TRBJ1-4; TCRdb proposes TRBD1, but this gene call is untestable without DNA. Germline CDR1 SGHTA, CDR2 FQGNSA. This CDR3 is built from 16 residues.

The chain has TRBV4-2 and TRBJ2-3; TCRdb's D call of TRBD1 is untestable without DNA. The CDR3 extends over 15 amino acids. The V gene's germline CDR1 is LGHNA and CDR2 YNFKEQ. The CDR3 loop is CATSQSGGMTDTQYF.

This chain connects TRBV20-1 to TRBJ2-4; TCRdb's D call, TRBD2, is unchecked because there is no DNA. Germline loops: CDR1 DFQATT, CDR2 SNEGSKA (reference sequence). The CDR3 length is 17 residues. The CDR3 region is CSAGGTSGGGAKNIQYF.

The chain links TRBV20-1 to TRBJ2-1; TCRdb designates TRBD2, a call that cannot be tested without DNA. The CDR3 extends over 15 amino acids. Germline V gene sequence: CDR1 DFQATT, CDR2 SNEGSKA (reference sequence). CDR3 amino acids: CSAGRLAGGIVEQFF.

The V and J genes are TRBV12-3 or TRBV12-4 and TRBJ2-4; TCRdb calls TRBD2, which cannot be checked without DNA. The CDR3 is 16 amino acids. The chain's CDR3 is CASSLGPELAKNIQYF.

The V and J genes are TRBV6-2 or TRBV6-3 and TRBJ2-2; TCRdb outputs TRBD2, but without DNA this stays unchecked. The length of the CDR3 is 14 residues. The germline V gene encodes CDR1 MNHEY and CDR2 SVGEGT. The CDR3 reads CASSIAGVAGELFF.

The V gene is TRBV20-1, the J gene TRBJ2-1; the TCRdb call, TRBD2, lacks DNA for checking. The length of the CDR3 is 15 residues. Germline CDR1 reads DFQATT; CDR2 reads SNEGSKA (reference sequence). This CDR3 is CSAPSANWGGGEQFF.

The chain has TRBV6-1 and TRBJ2-2. The CDR3 runs to 17 residues. The V gene's germline CDR1 is MNHNS and CDR2 SASEGT. CDR3 in amino acids: CASWKAREFANTGELFF.

The J gene is TRBJ2-5, the V gene TRBV29-1; TCRdb outputs TRBD1, but without DNA this stays unchecked. This CDR3 comprises 13 residues. CDR1 and CDR2 (germline): SQVTM, ANQGSEA. CDR3 region: CSADRGSQETQYF.